Below, 17 T cell receptor beta chains from the same sample are listed, as sequenced in a study of low-dose radiotherapy and immunotherapy resistance in tumors. Both TCRalpha and TCRbeta chains were reverse transcribed with V-gene-specific primers. TCRs were amplified for roughly 20 PCR cycles with a constant-region primer and V-primer adapter. TCRdb used MiXCR to reprocess the reads, holding one entry per CDR3 protein. Of tens of thousands of distinct CDR3 sequences in the sample, 31% were seen once. Time point meaning: before trial treatment. The sequencing used PBMCs, collected before treatment. The receptors were gathered from a female donor with ovarian cancer.

This clonotype was detected ten times or more. The chain recombines TRBV12-3 or TRBV12-4 with TRBJ1-4; possible D gene TRBD1, 5 bases. There are 13 residues in the CDR3. The ends were cut back, 6 bases at V and 8 bases at J, with 13 bases in the middle. In DNA, the CDR3 is TGTGCCAGCAGACGGGGCAAGGGAGAAAAACTGTTTTTT. Translation: CASRRGKGEKLFF.

This clonotype has at least ten counts. The chain joins TRBV7-2 to TRBJ1-1, with unresolved D. This CDR3 is built from 15 residues. CDR1 is SGHTA and CDR2 is FQGNSA in the germline V gene. V shed 5 bases and J shed 4 bases, with 17 bases lying between them. CDR3 protein: CASSLGPFGSTEAFF. Written as DNA, the CDR3 is TGTGCCAGCAGCCTCGGGCCTTTTGGGTCCACTGAAGCTTTCTTT.

Turning to this clonotype: Given a far larger clone just one base away, this is likely a sequencing read error. The V and J genes are TRBV7-6 and TRBJ2-7; D may match TRBD1 or TRBD2 (5 bases each). Trimming took off 5 bases at V and 6 bases at J, with 17 bases between the two ends. This CDR3 is built from 14 residues. In germline, CDR1 is SGHVS, CDR2 FNYEAQ. The CDR3 bases are TGTGCCAGCAGCCTGACAGAGGGCCCGGGCGAGCAGTACTTC. This encodes CASSLTEGPGEQYF.

In its sample, this clonotype was seen a few times. The V call is TRBV30, the J call TRBJ1-4; 9 bases fit TRBD1. This CDR3 region has 14 residues. V was pared by 4 bases and J by 5 bases, with 5 bases of the junction left unmatched. Looked up from germline, CDR1 is GTSNPN and CDR2 is SVGIG (reference sequence). CDR3 bases: TGTGCCTGGAACCCGGGACAGGGAAATGAAAAACTGTTTTTT. As protein: CAWNPGQGNEKLFF.

V usage is TRBV6-1 and J usage is TRBJ2-2; weak D call: TRBD2 (5 bases). V was trimmed by 5 bases and J by 4 bases, leaving 17 bases between them. The germline V gene has CDR1 MNHNS and CDR2 SASEGT. CDR3 length equals 16 residues. CDR3 coding DNA: TGTGCCAGCAGTTCCTCCCTACGGCGGGCCACCGGGGAGCTGTTTTTT. Translation gives CASSSSLRRATGELFF.

Note on this clonotype: The limits of the CDR3 on the DNA are not certain, so only TCRdb's listed CDR3 is given. J is TRBJ2-2 and V is TRBV5-1; TRBD2, the table's D call, lacks a check against the DNA. Inclusive of both ends, the CDR3 amounts to 16 amino acids. In germline, CDR1 is SGHRS, CDR2 YFSETQ. The CDR3: CASSLSGRNTGELFFF.

This clonotype was observed a single time. The chain uses TRBV11-2 and TRBJ2-2; D unclear. Germline V lookup: CDR1 SGHAT, CDR2 FQNNGV. The germline V and J ends were trimmed by 4 bases and 8 bases, with 8 bases remaining between them. The CDR3 covers 12 residues. The CDR3: CASSSTIGELFF. CDR3 coding DNA: TGTGCCAGCAGCTCGACCATTGGGGAGCTGTTTTTT. The complete variable domain, with remaining parts taken from reference TRBV11-2 and TRBJ2-2, reads EAGVAQSPRYKIIEKRQSVAFWCNPISGHATLYWYQQILGQGPKLLIQFQNNGVVDDSQLPKDRFSAERLKGVDSTLKIQPAKLEDSAVYLCASSSTIGELFFGEGSRLTVL.

This clonotype was picked up one time. This chain joins TRBV24-1 and TRBJ2-2; a possible D gene is TRBD2 (5 bases). Trimming removed 4 bases from V and 6 bases from J, with 14 bases in between. The CDR3 contains 15 residues. The germline V gene encodes CDR1 KGHDR and CDR2 SFDVKD. CDR3 in DNA: TGTGCCACCAGTGACTGGACTCTGACGGCCGGGGAGCTGTTTTTT. Amino acid sequence: CATSDWTLTAGELFF.

With respect to this clonotype: A much larger clone differs by one base, so this may be a read error. This chain joins TRBV5-8 and TRBJ2-3; possible D gene TRBD1, 6 bases. This CDR3 contains 14 residues. CDR1 and CDR2 (germline): SGHTS, YDEGEE. Here the CDR3 reads CTSSGRGYGDTQYF. CDR3 DNA: TGTACCAGCAGCGGAAGGGGGTATGGAGATACGCAGTATTTT.

The chain couples TRBV5-6 to TRBJ2-1, with 13 bases fitting TRBD2. CDR1 is SGHDT and CDR2 is YYEEEE in the germline V gene. V shed 0 bases and J 6 bases; nucleotides not matched to a gene: 0. The CDR3 extends over 15 amino acids. In DNA, the CDR3 is TGTGCCAGCAGCTTGGGACTAGCGGGGGGCAATGAGCAGTTCTTC. This translates into CASSLGLAGGNEQFF.

This clonotype occurred many times. The chain carries TRBV11-3 and TRBJ1-2, with a tentative D call TRBD1 (5 bases). Germline V gene lookup returns CDR1 SGHNT and CDR2 YENEEA. V lost 3 bases to trimming and J lost 3 bases, with 5 bases between them. This CDR3 is 12 amino acids long. CDR3 loop: CASSLGDYGYTF. The CDR3 nucleotides are TGTGCCAGCAGCTTGGGGGACTATGGCTACACCTTC.

This clonotype showed up many times. The rearrangement links TRBV20-1 to TRBJ2-7; D uncertain. This CDR3 comprises 11 residues. V was trimmed by 3 bases and J by 6 bases, leaving 9 bases between them. Germline V lookup: CDR1 DFQATT, CDR2 SNEGSKA (reference sequence). The CDR3 here is CSARDRTEQYF. The CDR3 DNA follows: TGCAGTGCTAGGGATCGAACCGAGCAGTACTTC.

With regard to this clonotype: A far more abundant clone sits one base away, making this likely a read error. The chain carries TRBV6-8 and TRBJ2-2; D tentatively fits TRBD1 or TRBD2 (5 bases each). The length of the CDR3 is 14 residues. Germline CDR1 reads MNHGY; CDR2 reads SAAAGT. The CDR3 DNA follows: TGTGCCGGCAGAGAGATCGGGGCGATCGGGGAGCTGTTTTTT. Translated: CAGREIGAIGELFF.

This clonotype was seen many times. V gene TRBV7-9 combines with J gene TRBJ1-2; no reliable D call. Germline V gene lookup returns CDR1 SEHNR and CDR2 FQNEAQ (reference sequence). The germline V and J ends were trimmed by 5 bases and 3 bases, with 7 bases remaining between them. The CDR3 sequence is 12 residues long. The CDR3 loop is CASSRDDYGYTF. CDR3 DNA: TGTGCCAGCAGCAGGGATGACTATGGCTACACCTTC. The variable domain in full, with the rest retrieved from reference TRBV7-9 and TRBJ1-2, is DTGVSQNPRHKITKRGQNVTFRCDPISEHNRLYWYRQTLGQGPEFLTYFQNEAQLEKSRLLSDRFSAERPKGSFSTLEIQRTEQGDSAMYLCASSRDDYGYTFGSGTRLTVV.

At least ten counts were recorded for this clonotype. V and J are TRBV28 and TRBJ1-2; weak D call: TRBD1 (5 bases). Trimming removed 4 bases from V and 0 bases from J, with 9 bases in between. CDR1 MDHEN and CDR2 SYDVKM come from the germline V gene. This CDR3 is 14 amino acids long. This CDR3 reads CASSSGGSNYGYTF. CDR3 in DNA: TGTGCCAGCAGTTCCGGGGGTTCTAACTATGGCTACACCTTC.

J is TRBJ2-1 and V is TRBV28, with TRBD2 matching over 13 bases. Unmatched junction bases numbered 7, after V lost 3 bases and J lost 5 bases. CDR1 is MDHEN and CDR2 is SYDVKM in the germline V gene. This CDR3 spans 17 amino acids. CDR3 amino acids: CASSFLPGTSGNNEQFF. CDR3 DNA: TGTGCCAGCAGTTTCCTGCCTGGGACTAGCGGGAACAATGAGCAGTTCTTC. Variable domain in full (rest from reference TRBV28 and TRBJ2-1): DVKVTQSSRYLVKRTGEKVFLECVQDMDHENMFWYRQDPGLGLRLIYFSYDVKMKEKGDIPEGYSVSREKKERFSLILESASTNQTSMYLCASSFLPGTSGNNEQFFGPGTRLTVL.

This clonotype has ten or more counts. V is TRBV11-3 and J is TRBJ2-2, with a tentative D call TRBD2 (5 bases). V lost 2 bases, J lost 4 bases, and 11 bases lay in between. The CDR3 is made up of 15 amino acids. The germline gives CDR1 SGHNT, CDR2 YENEEA. Written as DNA, the CDR3 is TGTGCCAGCAGCTTACGAGGGTCCCGCACCGGGGAGCTGTTTTTT. As protein: CASSLRGSRTGELFF.